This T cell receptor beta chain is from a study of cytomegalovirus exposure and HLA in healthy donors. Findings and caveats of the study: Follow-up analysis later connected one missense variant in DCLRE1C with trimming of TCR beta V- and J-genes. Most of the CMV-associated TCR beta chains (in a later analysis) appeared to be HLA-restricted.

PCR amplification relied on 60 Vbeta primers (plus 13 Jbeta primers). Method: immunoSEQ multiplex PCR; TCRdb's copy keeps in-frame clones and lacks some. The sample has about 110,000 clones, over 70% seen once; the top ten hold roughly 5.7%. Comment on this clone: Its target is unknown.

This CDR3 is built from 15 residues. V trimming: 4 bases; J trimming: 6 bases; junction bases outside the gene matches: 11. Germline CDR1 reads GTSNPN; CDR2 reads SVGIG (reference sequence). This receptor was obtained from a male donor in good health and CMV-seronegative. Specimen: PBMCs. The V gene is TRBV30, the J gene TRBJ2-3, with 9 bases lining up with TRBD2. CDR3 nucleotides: TGTGCCTGGACCGAACTAGCGGGTACAAGGGATACGCAGTATTTT. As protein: CAWTELAGTRDTQYF.